A single sample gave rise to the 20 T cell receptor beta chains below, sequenced in a study of CD8 T cells in ankylosing spondylitis. Study-wide results and caveats: The study identified a TCR beta motif of several highly homologous variants that appeared characteristic of ankylosing spondylitis blood.

MiXCR was run by TCRdb on the 5' RACE reads, yielding one entry per CDR3 protein. Of around 430,000 distinct CDR3 sequences in the sample, 17% are singletons; the top ten hold under 1.2%. No antigen has been assigned to these receptors. Sequences were obtained from blood, either unsorted or a sorted T cell fraction (not recorded which). All receptors derive from a male donor with ankylosing spondylitis.

This clonotype has a count of ten or more. J is TRBJ2-2 and V is TRBV7-9; D call uncertain. Trimming stripped 2 bases from V and 1 base from J, with 2 bases between. Germline-derived CDR1 and CDR2 are SEHNR and FQNEAQ (reference sequence). CDR3 length: 13 amino acids. The DNA for the CDR3 is TGTGCCAGCAGCTTATTGAACACCGGGGAGCTGTTTTTT. It translates to CASSLLNTGELFF.

J is TRBJ1-1 and V is TRBV12-3 or TRBV12-4; no reliable D call. This CDR3 is built from 14 residues. V was clipped by 3 bases and J by 4 bases, with 12 bases between them. The DNA of the CDR3 is TGTGCCAGCAGTTTGTTCGGGGTGAGCACTGAAGCTTTCTTT. Amino acids: CASSLFGVSTEAFF.

This clonotype has just a few counts. The chain links TRBV20-1 to TRBJ2-3; 9 nucleotides agree with TRBD2. The ends lost 3 bases at V and 1 base at J; junction bases unmatched: 2. The germline V gene has CDR1 DFQATT and CDR2 SNEGSKA (reference sequence). The CDR3 has 14 amino acids. The CDR3, as DNA: TGCAGTGCTAGTAAGCGGGGGGGCACAGATACGCAGTATTTT. This translates into CSASKRGGTDTQYF.

The chain joins TRBV7-2 to TRBJ2-3; TRBD2 is a possible D gene (5 bases). Germline CDR1 is SGHTA and CDR2 is FQGNSA. This CDR3 contains 16 residues. The germline V and J ends were trimmed by 3 bases and 2 bases, with 15 bases remaining between them. CDR3 DNA sequence: TGTGCCAGCAGCTTGCAGTCGGGGTCTTTCACAGATACGCAGTATTTT. It is translated as CASSLQSGSFTDTQYF.

This clonotype was seen a few times. The chain has TRBV6-1 and TRBJ2-1; D perhaps matches TRBD1 (5 bases). V shed 5 bases and J shed 9 bases, with 17 bases lying between them. Per the germline V gene, CDR1 is MNHNS and CDR2 is SASEGT. The CDR3 is made up of 14 amino acids. The CDR3 protein is CASSPDWGLSEQFF. The CDR3, as DNA: TGTGCCAGCAGTCCCGACTGGGGCCTCAGTGAGCAGTTCTTC.

V and J are TRBV2 and TRBJ2-5; tentative D call: TRBD1 (6 bases). V was cut by 8 bases and J by 5 bases, with 12 bases left in between. CDR1 and CDR2 from the germline V gene are SNHLY and FYNNEI. The CDR3 runs 12 residues. The CDR3 reads CASHRARETQYF. The CDR3, as DNA: TGTGCCAGCCACAGGGCGAGGGAGACCCAGTACTTC.

This clonotype was seen many times. The chain joins TRBV29-1 to TRBJ1-3; 8 bases align to TRBD1. The germline gives CDR1 SQVTM, CDR2 ANQGSEA. The V and J ends lost 4 bases and 1 base, in that order; junction bases with no gene match: 6. The CDR3 has 15 residues. The CDR3 reads CSVVVQGASGNTIYF. In nucleotides, the CDR3 is TGCAGCGTTGTTGTTCAGGGGGCGTCTGGAAACACCATATATTTT.

This clonotype appeared many times. The rearrangement uses TRBV12-3 or TRBV12-4 and TRBJ2-2; D is ambiguous. Trimming stripped 3 bases from V and 8 bases from J, with 13 bases between. The CDR3 is 14 residues long. CDR3 in DNA: TGTGCCAGCAGTTTGAGCCCCCGTTTGGGGGAGCTGTTTTTT. Encoded protein: CASSLSPRLGELFF.

The chain is built from TRBV7-6 and TRBJ2-7; 7 bases agree with TRBD1. Germline V gives CDR1 SGHVS, CDR2 FNYEAQ. The CDR3 spans 16 residues. V gave up 0 bases and J gave up 6 bases; unmatched junction bases: 11. The CDR3 loop reads CASSLAGQTGRAEQYF. CDR3 in DNA: TGTGCCAGCAGCTTAGCGGGGCAGACAGGGCGCGCCGAGCAGTACTTC.

V usage is TRBV5-1 and J usage is TRBJ2-1; TRBD2 agrees at 11 bases. The V segment lost 4 bases and the J segment 6 bases; nucleotides outside the gene matches: 9. The CDR3 runs to 16 residues. CDR1 is SGHRS, CDR2 YFSETQ, per germline. The CDR3 region is CASSVGTSGRANEQFF. The CDR3 nucleotides are TGCGCCAGCAGCGTAGGGACTAGCGGCCGCGCCAATGAGCAGTTCTTC.

The V call is TRBV25-1, the J call TRBJ2-5, with D perhaps TRBD1 or TRBD2 (5 bases each). CDR1 is MGHDK and CDR2 is SYGVNS in the germline V gene. CDR3 length: 13 amino acids. The V end was cut by 1 base, the J end by 2 bases, with 5 bases between. The DNA of the CDR3 is TGTGCCAGCAGTGAATGGGGGCAAGAGACCCAGTACTTC. Protein: CASSEWGQETQYF.

This clonotype has at least ten counts. The gene calls are TRBV12-3 or TRBV12-4 and TRBJ1-3; D unresolved. This CDR3 comprises 14 residues. V was cut by 0 bases and J by 1 base, with 4 bases left in between. The CDR3 nucleotides read TGTGCCAGCAGTTTAGCCATTTCTGGAAACACCATATATTTT. Amino acids: CASSLAISGNTIYF.

The chain is built from TRBV25-1 and TRBJ1-6; tentative D call: TRBD1 (5 bases). CDR3 size: 13 residues. Germline V gene data show CDR1 as MGHDK and CDR2 as SYGVNS. Trimming stripped 7 bases from V and 9 bases from J, with 13 bases between. The CDR3, as DNA: TGTGCCAGCAATGGGCGGGACGGTTCACCCCTCCACTTT. It translates to CASNGRDGSPLHF. The entire variable domain, with the rest obtained from reference TRBV25-1 and TRBJ1-6, is as follows: EADIYQTPRYLVIGTGKKITLECSQTMGHDKMYWYQQDPGMELHLIHYSYGVNSTEKGDLSSESTVSRIRTEHFPLTLESARPSHTSQYLCASNGRDGSPLHFGNGTRLTVT.

There are a few counts of this clonotype. The chain recombines TRBV20-1 with TRBJ1-5, with 8 bases aligning to TRBD1. Germline CDR1 and CDR2: DFQATT and SNEGSKA (reference sequence). V trimming: 0 bases; J trimming: 1 base; junction bases outside the gene matches: 2. This CDR3 is built from 15 residues. The CDR3 DNA reads as TGCAGTGCTAGAGACCGGACAGGGAGCAATCAGCCCCAGCATTTT. It yields the protein CSARDRTGSNQPQHF.

This chain joins TRBV28 and TRBJ1-1; weak D call: TRBD1 (6 bases). Germline assignment: CDR1 MDHEN and CDR2 SYDVKM. CDR3 size: 15 residues. V was clipped by 4 bases and J by 3 bases, with 15 bases between them. Here the CDR3 DNA reads TGTGCCAGCAGTTCCCCCCGGGGGCATGACACTGAAGCTTTCTTT. Translating it yields CASSSPRGHDTEAFF.

This rearrangement joins TRBV7-2 to TRBJ2-7, with D possibly TRBD2 on 5 matching bases. Germline assignment: CDR1 SGHTA and CDR2 FQGNSA. The CDR3 is made up of 14 amino acids. Trimming stripped 3 bases from V and 11 bases from J, with 20 bases between. CDR3 protein: CASSLHSLAAGEYF. Written as DNA, the CDR3 is TGTGCCAGCAGCTTGCACAGTTTAGCCGCCGGGGAGTACTTC.

This clonotype was recorded many times. CDR3 loop: CASGNSYEQYF. CDR3 bases: TGTGCCAGCGGCAACTCATACGAGCAGTACTTC. The genes are TRBV3-1 and TRBJ2-7; no firm D call. This CDR3 has 11 amino acids. Per the germline V gene, CDR1 is LGHDT and CDR2 is YNNKEL (reference sequence). Trimming shortened V by 8 bases and J by 4 bases, and 9 bases separated the two germline ends.

This clonotype was counted between two and nine times. The rearrangement links TRBV5-1 to TRBJ2-3; 14 bases match TRBD2. CDR1 SGHRS and CDR2 YFSETQ come from the germline V gene. V gave up 3 bases and J gave up 5 bases; unmatched junction bases: 5. The CDR3 is made up of 16 amino acids. The DNA for the CDR3 is TGCGCCAGCAGCTCGGGACTAGCGGGAGCCATAGATACGCAGTATTTT. Translated: CASSSGLAGAIDTQYF.

This clonotype was found many times. CDR3 amino acids: CASRRTGYGSTGNTIYF. CDR3 sequence (DNA): TGTGCCAGCAGGCGGACAGGGTATGGTAGTACTGGAAACACCATATATTTT. This chain connects TRBV12-3 or TRBV12-4 to TRBJ1-3; the match to TRBD1 covers 8 bases. V lost 6 bases and J lost 2; bases outside the gene matches: 12. The CDR3 runs 17 residues.

This clonotype came up a few times. The genes are TRBV7-2 and TRBJ2-7, with D perhaps matching TRBD1 or TRBD2 (6 bases each). Trimming removed 0 bases at V and 0 bases at J, with 15 bases between. The CDR3 has 17 amino acids. CDR1 is SGHTA, CDR2 FQGNSA, per germline. The CDR3 DNA reads TGTGCCAGCAGCTTAGCCGGGGGCGGACCACGCTCCTACGAGCAGTACTTC. Amino acids: CASSLAGGGPRSYEQYF. Based on the CDR3 plus reference TRBV7-2 and TRBJ2-7, the full variable domain is GAGVSQSPSNKVTEKGKDVELRCDPISGHTALYWYRQSLGQGLEFLIYFQGNSAPDKSGLPSDRFSAERTGGSVSTLTIQRTQQEDSAVYLCASSLAGGGPRSYEQYFGPGTRLTVT.